Sequencing of this T cell receptor (beta chain) was carried out in a study of CD8+ T cells in alopecia areata (dated by TCRdb to 2017 to 2018). Describing the broader study: The treated patients, all with moderate-to-severe alopecia areata, were enrolled in an open-label pilot trial of oral tofacitinib given at 5 to 10 mg twice daily. Tofacitinib was administered for 6 to 18 months, and 6 months of follow-up off drug were then conducted to assess delayed response and recurrence. The SALT score, which quantifies the percentage of affected scalp surface area, was used to measure disease severity in treated patients. In both human patients and the C3H/HeJ mouse model, the study applied high-throughput TCRbeta sequencing to look at T cell clonal expansion in alopecia areata. On the human side, TCRbeta sequencing was run on scalp tissue and on sorted CD4+ and CD8+ peripheral blood T cells from healthy controls and from alopecia areata patients with either patchy or totalis/universalis disease. Patients on tofacitinib were biopsied at baseline and after 4 and 24 weeks of treatment, and several of the patients also had a later scalp biopsy. Clonality in the scalp was compared among normal scalp (n=4), patchy alopecia areata scalp (n=8), and alopecia totalis/universalis scalp (n=8). The RNA source kit depended on sample type: the PAXgene miRNA kit for fixed scalp, the miRNeasy kit for PBMCs, and the RNeasy kit for mouse skin. Amplification of TCRbeta CDR3 regions was done by immunoSEQ multiplex PCR using 35 Vbeta forward primers and 13 Jbeta reverse primers.

The paper as a whole reports these results and caveats: Because the treated cohort was small and had only one nonresponder, larger studies are needed to examine links between baseline CD8+ expansion and response. Unlike mouse skin, where gammadelta T cells dominate, normal human skin contains resident alphabeta T cells that get sequenced too, which complicates analysis of the scalp TCR repertoire. With tofacitinib, both scalp clonality and the number of expanded CD8+ clones among the top 100 scalp clones went down significantly. Many expanded lesional clones were found to persist in scalp and blood during tofacitinib treatment, and relapse after treatment cessation may be partly explained by this persistence. Compared with mice, TCR sequences shared between patients were less clear, possibly partly because of HLA diversity across the patient population. Compared with normal scalp, lesional scalp, particularly in alopecia totalis/universalis, had higher clonality and more expanded CD8+ clones, which suggests antigenic drive.

This clone was seen only a few times. No antigen is known for it. There are no base qualities to consult, and no much larger clone falls within one base. The receptor library was made with the immunoSEQ multiplex PCR assay. For TCR sequencing, RNA was extracted from every sample and reverse transcribed into cDNA to serve as template. First-strand cDNA was synthesized with SuperScript III using a 2:1 mix of oligo-dT and random hexamers. Amplification bias was assessed with a synthetic immune receptor repertoire, and residual bias was removed computationally. In the authors' own workflow: Raw reads were preprocessed to remove errors, and CDR3 was defined according to IMGT conventions as the region from the conserved cysteine to phenylalanine. Clonality was calculated as 1 minus Shannon entropy normalized by log2 of the number of productive unique TCRs. CD4 or CD8 identity of scalp clones was inferred by cross-referencing scalp TCRbeta sequences with sorted blood CD4 and CD8 repertoires. The clones in this table, taken by TCRdb from immuneACCESS, are in-frame only. Not every clone is retained; where verified, under half of the shortfall comes from an unresolved V gene, and the cause of the rest is unknown. For V, J and clone size, that table is used; D and trimming come from the DNA. For this sample there are about 97,000 clones; almost 60% appear just once. The leading ten clones occupy 15% to 20% of the sample.

The treatment or condition label of this sample denotes: oral pan-JAK inhibitor, 5-10 mg twice daily. From alopecia areata patients, peripheral blood was collected along with lesional scalp punch biopsies. PBMCs were isolated by density centrifugation and stained for CD3, CD4 and CD8, after which CD4+ and CD8+ T cells were sorted on a FACSAria. The CDR3 goes from the cysteine to the phenylalanine over 12 residues. Only the CDR3 part of the read is kept: 36 bases, read in frame from the first base. Based on the germline V gene, the CDR1 and CDR2 sequences are SGHVS and FQNEAQ. V sheds 0 bases and J sheds 7 bases, leaving 4 bases between their ends.

Specimen: CD8+ T cells sorted from blood, collected between weeks 55 and 65, from a patient treated with tofacitinib. This clonotype originated in a human donor with alopecia areata. Here the chain combines TRBV7-8 and TRBJ2-1; the D gene remains uncertain. The CDR3 in this case is CASSLAPNEQFF. DNA sequence: TGTGCCAGCAGCTTAGCGCCGAATGAGCAGTTCTTC.